This TCR beta chain was obtained from a study of neurological immune-mediated disorders. cDNA synthesis was performed by 5'RACE with 10-nucleotide random UMIs. TCRdb reanalysed the 5' RACE reads using MiXCR and keeps one entry per CDR3 protein. Of tens of thousands of distinct CDR3 sequences listed, roughly 7.7% are singletons. Findings and limits, study-wide: Patients with HTLV-1-associated myelopathy showed the most TCR clonal expansion. Those with multiple sclerosis showed the least, falling below healthy controls.

This CDR3 has 15 residues. Unmatched junction bases numbered 4, after V lost 1 base and J lost 2 bases. The germline gives CDR1 SGHVS, CDR2 FNYEAQ. This clonotype has only a few counts. Its antigen is still unknown. Time point specified: longitudinal time-point 3. In Maryland, USA, blood bank volunteers were the healthy controls. The unsorted libraries were produced from 2 million PBMCs held at -80 C. The sequence came from a woman aged 40-49 years in good health. The sample comprised PBMCs. This chain connects TRBV7-6 to TRBJ2-5, with 7 bases identical to TRBD1. CDR3 region: CASSLEWTGQETQYF. In DNA, the CDR3 is TGTGCCAGCAGCTTAGAATGGACAGGTCAAGAGACCCAGTACTTC. Variable domain in full (rest from reference TRBV7-6 and TRBJ2-5): GAGVSQSPRYKVTKRGQDVALRCDPISGHVSLYWYRQALGQGPEFLTYFNYEAQQDKSGLPNDRFSAERPEGSISTLTIQRTEQRDSAMYRCASSLEWTGQETQYFGPGTRLLVL.